The entry below describes one T cell receptor (beta chain). This CDR3 comprises 16 residues. In germline, CDR1 is SGHRS, CDR2 YFSETQ. V was trimmed by 7 bases and J by 3 bases, leaving 19 bases between them. Some clones are missing from TCRdb's copy, which holds only in-frame ones; the method was immunoSEQ multiplex PCR. The data contain around 150,000 clones, more than 75% of them singletons. The record originates from a study of T cell responses to AZD1222 COVID-19 vaccine. This rearrangement joins TRBV5-1 to TRBJ2-2; D is possibly TRBD2 (5 bases). The sequence came from an adult in good health. The specimen comprised peripheral blood, sampled on day 0 of AZD1222 vaccination. CDR3 bases: TGCGCCAGCCGCCCTGGGGAGAGGCTGTACACCGGGGAGCTGTTTTTT. Translated: CASRPGERLYTGELFF. Combining the CDR3 with reference TRBV5-1 and TRBJ2-2 gives the whole variable domain KAGVTQTPRYLIKTRGQQVTLSCSPISGHRSVSWYQQTPGQGLQFLFEYFSETQRNKGNFPGRFSGRQFSNSRSEMNVSTLELGDSALYLCASRPGERLYTGELFFGEGSRLTVL.